This T cell receptor (beta chain) was sequenced in a study of blood T cell repertoires in COVID-19 (dated by TCRdb to about 2020). Some background on the complete study: The collaborator samples originated in the United States, Italy and Spain and spanned the acute and convalescent phases of COVID-19. The dataset comprised deeply sampled blood TCRbeta repertoires from subjects exposed to, actively infected with, or recovered from COVID-19. Where HLA class I and class II types were available, the types were taken from metadata supplied by the sample provider, not from assay-based typing. The repertoires were released in a freely available public database intended as a resource for research on the immune response to SARS-CoV-2. The prospective study material was composed of cDNA or gDNA derived from T cells, B-cell-depleted T cells, or PBMCs. Samples came from the ongoing ImmuneRACE study (first 160 participants) plus 1,254 subjects from 6 global collaborators. The sample metadata nearly always contained a de-identified subject ID, COVID-19 status, age in years and sex.

Summary of the overall study and its limitations: The amount of clinical and demographic metadata varied by source and participant and was provided uncurated.

This clone was counted between two and nine times. The target of this receptor is not known. Base quality data are lacking; no much larger clone is found one base away. TCRbeta CDR3 regions were amplified from genomic DNA by means of the immunoSEQ Assay, a bias-controlled multiplex PCR. The paper's processing steps were these. The number of nucleated cells in each sample was estimated from the amplification of reference gene primers within the assay. Sequence reads were collapsed and filtered to measure the absolute abundance of every unique TCRbeta CDR3 rearrangement. For each sample, productive Simpson clonality was calculated by taking the square root of Simpson's diversity index across productive rearrangements. Held by TCRdb, this immuneACCESS table contains in-frame sequences only and omits some clones. Under half of the omission traces to an unresolved V gene where checked; the cause of the rest is unknown. From that table come the V and J calls and clone size; the DNA was used to work out D and trimming. In all, the sample holds around 100,000 clones, and over 75% of those were seen once. The ten largest clones take up 20% to 25% of the sample.

The collaborating institutions used their own protocols to collect whole blood in K2EDTA tubes. Collaborator samples were shipped for TCRbeta analysis as frozen whole blood, isolated PBMCs, or DNA extracted from either sample type. Trimmed from V: 0 bases; trimmed from J: 5 bases; junction bases lacking a gene match: 1. CDR3 length: 14 amino acids, cysteine to phenylalanine. CDR3 DNA is the only sequence kept; it has 42 bases, read in frame from the first base. CDR1 and CDR2 were assigned from the germline V gene as ENHRY and SYGVKD. This clonotype was obtained from a man between 65 and 85 years old with active or convalescent COVID-19. Rearrangement joined TRBV10-3 to TRBJ1-2; the central 9 bases match TRBD1. The sample consisted of peripheral blood. The sequence in DNA is TGTGCCATCAGTGAGTCTGGACAGGGGTATGGCTACACCTTC. This codes for CAISESGQGYGYTF.